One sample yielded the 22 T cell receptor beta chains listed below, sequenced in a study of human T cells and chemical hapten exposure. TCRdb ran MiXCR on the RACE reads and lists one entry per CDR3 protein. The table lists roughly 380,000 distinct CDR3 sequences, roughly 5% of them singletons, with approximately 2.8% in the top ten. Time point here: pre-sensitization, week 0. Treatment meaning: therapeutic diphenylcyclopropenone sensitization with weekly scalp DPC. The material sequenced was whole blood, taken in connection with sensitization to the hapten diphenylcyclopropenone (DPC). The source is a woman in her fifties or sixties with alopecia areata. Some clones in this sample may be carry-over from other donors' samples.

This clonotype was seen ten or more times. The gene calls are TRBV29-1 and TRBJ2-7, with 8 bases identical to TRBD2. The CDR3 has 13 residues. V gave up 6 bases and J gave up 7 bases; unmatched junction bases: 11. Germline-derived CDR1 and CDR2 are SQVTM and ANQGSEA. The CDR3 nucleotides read TGCAGCGTCCGGGAGGGACAAATTGGAGAGCAGTACTTC. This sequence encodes CSVREGQIGEQYF.

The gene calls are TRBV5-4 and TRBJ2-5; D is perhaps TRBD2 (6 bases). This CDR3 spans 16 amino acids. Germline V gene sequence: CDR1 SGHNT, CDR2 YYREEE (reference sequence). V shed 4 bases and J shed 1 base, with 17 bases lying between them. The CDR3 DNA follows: TGTGCCAGCAGCCGCTTGACGGGAGACCGCCAAGAGACCCAGTACTTC. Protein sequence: CASSRLTGDRQETQYF.

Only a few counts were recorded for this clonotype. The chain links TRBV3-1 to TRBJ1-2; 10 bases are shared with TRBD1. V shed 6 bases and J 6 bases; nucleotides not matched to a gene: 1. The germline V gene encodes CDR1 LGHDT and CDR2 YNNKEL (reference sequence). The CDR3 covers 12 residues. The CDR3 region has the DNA TGTGCCAGCAGGGGGACAGGGGATGGCTACACCTTC. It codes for CASRGTGDGYTF.

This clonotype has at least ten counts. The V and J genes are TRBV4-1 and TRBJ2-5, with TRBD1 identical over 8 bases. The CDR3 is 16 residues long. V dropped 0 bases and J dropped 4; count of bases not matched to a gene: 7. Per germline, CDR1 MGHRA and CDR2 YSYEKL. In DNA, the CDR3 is TGCGCCAGCAGCCAAGAAAGGACGGGGACAGGAGAGACCCAGTACTTC. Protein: CASSQERTGTGETQYF.

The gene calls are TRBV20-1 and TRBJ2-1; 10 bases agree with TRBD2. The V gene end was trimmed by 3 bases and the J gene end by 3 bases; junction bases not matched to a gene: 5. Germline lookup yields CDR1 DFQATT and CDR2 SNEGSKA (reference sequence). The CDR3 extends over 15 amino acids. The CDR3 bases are TGCAGTGCTAGGGAGCGGGGGGGTATCTACAATGAGCAGTTCTTC. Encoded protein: CSARERGGIYNEQFF.

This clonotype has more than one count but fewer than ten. The CDR3 protein is CASSPPAGTTSYEQYF. The CDR3 region has the DNA TGTGCCAGCTCACCACCGGCCGGGACAACCTCCTACGAGCAGTACTTC. J is TRBJ2-7 and V is TRBV18, with D perhaps matching TRBD1 (6 bases). In germline, CDR1 is KGHSH, CDR2 LQKENI. The CDR3 runs 16 residues. V dropped 0 bases and J dropped 0 bases, with 12 bases sitting between them.

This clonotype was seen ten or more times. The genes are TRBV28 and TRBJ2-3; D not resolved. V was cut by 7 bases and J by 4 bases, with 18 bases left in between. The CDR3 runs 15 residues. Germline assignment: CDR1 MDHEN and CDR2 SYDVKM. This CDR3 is CASTRLFDTSDTQYF. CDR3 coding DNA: TGTGCCAGCACCCGACTTTTCGACACTTCAGATACGCAGTATTTT. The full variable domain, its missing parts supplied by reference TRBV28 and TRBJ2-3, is DVKVTQSSRYLVKRTGEKVFLECVQDMDHENMFWYRQDPGLGLRLIYFSYDVKMKEKGDIPEGYSVSREKKERFSLILESASTNQTSMYLCASTRLFDTSDTQYFGPGTRLTVL.

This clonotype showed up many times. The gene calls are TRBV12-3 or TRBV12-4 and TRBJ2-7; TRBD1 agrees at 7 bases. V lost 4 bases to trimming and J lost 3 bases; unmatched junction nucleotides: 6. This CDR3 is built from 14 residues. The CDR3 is CASSSGTDLYEQYF. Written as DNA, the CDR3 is TGTGCCAGCAGTTCCGGGACAGACCTCTACGAGCAGTACTTC.

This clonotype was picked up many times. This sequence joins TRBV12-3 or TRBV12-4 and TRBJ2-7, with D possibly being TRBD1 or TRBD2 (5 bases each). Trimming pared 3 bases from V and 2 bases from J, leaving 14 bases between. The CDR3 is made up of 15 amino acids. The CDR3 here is CASSFSGTAAYEQYF. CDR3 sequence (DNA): TGTGCCAGCAGTTTTTCCGGGACGGCTGCCTACGAGCAGTACTTC.

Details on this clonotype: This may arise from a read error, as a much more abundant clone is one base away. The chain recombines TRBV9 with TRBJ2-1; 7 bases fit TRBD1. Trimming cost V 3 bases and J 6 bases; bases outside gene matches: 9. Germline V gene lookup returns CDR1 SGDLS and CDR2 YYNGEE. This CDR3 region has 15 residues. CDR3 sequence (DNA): TGTGCCAGCAGCGCCACGACAGGGCCCTTCAATGAGCAGTTCTTC. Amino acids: CASSATTGPFNEQFF.

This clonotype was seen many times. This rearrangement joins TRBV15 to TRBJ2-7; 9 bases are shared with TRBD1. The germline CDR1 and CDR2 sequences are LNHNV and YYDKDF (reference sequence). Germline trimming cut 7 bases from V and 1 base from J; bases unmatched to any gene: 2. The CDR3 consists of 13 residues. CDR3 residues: CATTGQGSYEQYF. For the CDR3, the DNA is TGTGCCACCACTGGACAGGGGTCCTACGAGCAGTACTTC.

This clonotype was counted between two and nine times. CDR3 residues: CASSFPVYNSPLHF. The CDR3 DNA reads TGTGCCAGCAGCTTCCCGGTATATAATTCACCCCTCCACTTT. The chain carries TRBV7-2 and TRBJ1-6; D is ambiguous. The CDR3 consists of 14 residues. V was cut by 3 bases and J by 4 bases, with 7 bases left in between. From germline, CDR1 is SGHTA and CDR2 FQGNSA.

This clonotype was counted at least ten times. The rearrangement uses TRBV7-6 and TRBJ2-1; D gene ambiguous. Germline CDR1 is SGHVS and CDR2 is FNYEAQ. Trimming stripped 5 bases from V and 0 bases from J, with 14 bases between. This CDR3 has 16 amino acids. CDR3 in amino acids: CASSPYLQSSYNEQFF. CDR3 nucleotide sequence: TGTGCCAGCAGCCCATACTTGCAGAGCTCCTACAATGAGCAGTTCTTC.

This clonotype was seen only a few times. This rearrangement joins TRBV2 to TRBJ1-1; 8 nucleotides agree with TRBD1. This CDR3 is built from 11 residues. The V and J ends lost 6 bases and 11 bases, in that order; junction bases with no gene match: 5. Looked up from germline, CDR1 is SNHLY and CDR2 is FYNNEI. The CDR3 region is CASRYRGTAFF. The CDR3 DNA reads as TGTGCCAGCAGGTACAGGGGGACCGCTTTCTTT. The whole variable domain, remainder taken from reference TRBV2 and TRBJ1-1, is EPEVTQTPSHQVTQMGQEVILRCVPISNHLYFYWYRQILGQKVEFLVSFYNNEISEKSEIFDDQFSVERPDGSNFTLKIRSTKLEDSAMYFCASRYRGTAFFGQGTRLTVV.

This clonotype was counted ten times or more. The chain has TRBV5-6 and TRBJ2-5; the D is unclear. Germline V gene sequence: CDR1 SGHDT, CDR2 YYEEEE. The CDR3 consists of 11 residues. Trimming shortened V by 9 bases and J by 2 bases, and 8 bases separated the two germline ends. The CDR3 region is CAKPPQETQYF. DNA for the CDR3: TGTGCCAAGCCCCCTCAAGAGACCCAGTACTTC.

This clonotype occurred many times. The CDR3, as DNA: TGTGCCAGCAGTTCTGGCGGGAGGAGCACAGATACGCAGTATTTT. Its translation: CASSSGGRSTDTQYF. The rearrangement uses TRBV12-3 or TRBV12-4 and TRBJ2-3; 8 bases fit TRBD2. The length of the CDR3 is 15 residues. The V segment lost 4 bases and the J segment 0 bases; nucleotides outside the gene matches: 3.

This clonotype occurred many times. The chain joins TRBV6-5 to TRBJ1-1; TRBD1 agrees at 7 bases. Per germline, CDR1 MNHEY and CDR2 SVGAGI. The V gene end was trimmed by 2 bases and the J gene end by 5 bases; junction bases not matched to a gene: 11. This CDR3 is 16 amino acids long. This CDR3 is CASSYQWRRGGTEAFF. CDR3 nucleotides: TGTGCCAGCAGTTACCAGTGGCGCAGGGGGGGAACTGAAGCTTTCTTT.

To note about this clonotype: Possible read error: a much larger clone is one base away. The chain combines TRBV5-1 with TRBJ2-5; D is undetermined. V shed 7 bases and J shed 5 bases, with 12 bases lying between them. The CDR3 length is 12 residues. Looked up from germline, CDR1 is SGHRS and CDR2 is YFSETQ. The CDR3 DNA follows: TGCGCCAGCGGCTCCGGCGAGGAGACCCAGTACTTC. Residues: CASGSGEETQYF.

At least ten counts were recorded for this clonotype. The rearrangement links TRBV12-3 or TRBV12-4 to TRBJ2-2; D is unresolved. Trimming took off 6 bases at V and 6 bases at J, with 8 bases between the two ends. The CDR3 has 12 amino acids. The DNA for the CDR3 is TGTGCCAGCAGCTTCCTATCCGGGGAGCTGTTTTTT. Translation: CASSFLSGELFF.

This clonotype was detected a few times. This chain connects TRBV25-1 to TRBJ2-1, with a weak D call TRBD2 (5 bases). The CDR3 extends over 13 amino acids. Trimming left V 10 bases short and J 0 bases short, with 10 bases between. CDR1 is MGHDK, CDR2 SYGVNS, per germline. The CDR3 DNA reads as TGTGCCACCTTGGGGAGCTCCTACAATGAGCAGTTCTTC. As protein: CATLGSSYNEQFF.

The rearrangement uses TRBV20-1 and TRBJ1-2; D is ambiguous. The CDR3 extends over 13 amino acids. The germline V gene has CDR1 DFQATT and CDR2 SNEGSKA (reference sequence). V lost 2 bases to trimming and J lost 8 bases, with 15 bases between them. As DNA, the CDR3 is TGCAGTGCTAGACAGGCCGATAAAGGCGGCTACACCTTC. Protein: CSARQADKGGYTF.

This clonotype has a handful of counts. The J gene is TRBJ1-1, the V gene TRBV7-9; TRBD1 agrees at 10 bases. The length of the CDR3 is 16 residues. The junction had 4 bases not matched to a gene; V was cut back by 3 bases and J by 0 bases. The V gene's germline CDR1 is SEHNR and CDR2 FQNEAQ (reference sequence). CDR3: CASSFPTGGMNTEAFF. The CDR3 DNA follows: TGTGCCAGCAGCTTCCCGACAGGGGGCATGAACACTGAAGCTTTCTTT.